This passage covers 21 T cell receptor beta chains from one sample sequenced in a study of blood T cell repertoires in COVID-19. The data were produced by immunoSEQ multiplex PCR, yet TCRdb's version contains in-frame clones alone and is incomplete. The repertoire includes 170,000 or so clones, roughly 83% of them detected once, and roughly 2.9% sits in the top ten. The sequenced sample was peripheral blood. The receptors stem from a woman aged 60 to 75 with acute or convalescent COVID-19.

The chain recombines TRBV24-1 with TRBJ2-1; 8 bases agree with TRBD2. Per germline, CDR1 KGHDR and CDR2 SFDVKD. This CDR3 has 13 residues. V lost 8 bases and J lost 9; bases outside the gene matches: 8. As DNA, the CDR3 is TGTGCCACCATGGGACTAGATTTGAGTGAGCAGTTCTTC. Residues: CATMGLDLSEQFF.

The chain couples TRBV30 to TRBJ1-5, with D hard to call. The CDR3 consists of 13 residues. V lost 3 bases and J 5 bases, leaving 11 bases between the germline ends. Germline CDR1 and CDR2: GTSNPN and SVGIG (reference sequence). CDR3 amino acids: CAWSMGRDQPQHF. The CDR3 DNA reads TGTGCCTGGAGCATGGGGAGGGATCAGCCCCAGCATTTT.

The V gene is TRBV30, the J gene TRBJ1-1; the D is unclear. From germline, CDR1 is GTSNPN and CDR2 SVGIG (reference sequence). This CDR3 is 12 amino acids long. The ends were cut back, 3 bases at V and 1 base at J, with 6 bases in the middle. The CDR3 DNA follows: TGTGCCTGGAGGGGCCCGAACACTGAAGCTTTCTTT. Translating it yields CAWRGPNTEAFF. The variable domain in full, completed from reference TRBV30 and TRBJ1-1, reads SQTIHQWPATLVQPVGSPLSLECTVEGTSNPNLYWYRQAAGRGLQLLFYSVGIGQISSEVPQNLSASRPQDRQFILSSKKLLLSDSGFYLCAWRGPNTEAFFGQGTRLTVV.

The genes are TRBV15 and TRBJ2-7; 7 bases map to TRBD2. Germline loops: CDR1 LNHNV, CDR2 YYDKDF (reference sequence). This CDR3 has 15 residues. V lost 3 bases and J lost 5; bases outside the gene matches: 10. The CDR3 loop is CATSRGGPGGDEQYF. The CDR3 DNA reads TGTGCCACCAGCAGGGGAGGACCGGGGGGAGACGAGCAGTACTTC.

The chain links TRBV6-2 or TRBV6-3 to TRBJ2-7, with a tentative D call TRBD1 (6 bases). The CDR3 is 14 amino acids. Germline V gives CDR1 MNHEY, CDR2 SVGEGT. V was cut by 2 bases and J by 2 bases, with 10 bases left in between. The CDR3 loop reads CASSYLAGAYEQYF. In nucleotides, the CDR3 is TGTGCCAGCAGTTACCTGGCAGGGGCCTACGAGCAGTACTTC.

The chain combines TRBV7-3 with TRBJ1-2, with 9 bases matching TRBD1. Germline V lookup: CDR1 SGHTA, CDR2 FQGTGA. This CDR3 has 15 residues. Unmatched junction bases numbered 4, after V lost 0 bases and J lost 5 bases. The CDR3 loop is CASSLTGTGLYGYTF. In DNA, the CDR3 is TGTGCCAGCAGCTTAACCGGGACAGGGCTGTATGGCTACACCTTC.

The V call is TRBV18, the J call TRBJ2-1, with D possibly TRBD2 on 5 matching bases. CDR1 is KGHSH, CDR2 LQKENI, per germline. Trimming pared 7 bases from V and 4 bases from J, leaving 14 bases between. The CDR3 is 14 amino acids. CDR3 coding DNA: TGTGCCAGCTTTCCCAGCGGTGGATACAATGAGCAGTTCTTC. Translated, it gives CASFPSGGYNEQFF.

The J gene is TRBJ2-5, the V gene TRBV27, with 13 positions matching TRBD2. With V trimmed by 4 bases and J by 4 bases, 6 bases remained unmatched. Germline V gives CDR1 MNHEY, CDR2 SMNVEV (reference sequence). The CDR3 sequence is 16 residues long. The CDR3 loop is CASSYQLAGGLETQYF. CDR3 DNA sequence: TGTGCCAGCAGTTACCAACTAGCGGGGGGGCTAGAGACCCAGTACTTC.

This clone was found once. The gene calls are TRBV5-1 and TRBJ2-1, with TRBD2 matching 12 bases. V lost 2 bases and J lost 7; bases outside the gene matches: 13. There are 18 residues in the CDR3. Germline-derived CDR1 and CDR2 are SGHRS and YFSETQ. The CDR3 DNA reads as TGCGCCAGCAGCTTACCCTCGACTAGCGGGGGAAGTAGGAATGAGCAGTTCTTC. Translating it yields CASSLPSTSGGSRNEQFF.

In its sample, this clone was seen once. The J gene is TRBJ2-7, the V gene TRBV6-2 or TRBV6-3; D may be TRBD1 (5 bases). The CDR3 covers 15 residues. Trimming shortened V by 6 bases and J by 7 bases, and 22 bases separated the two germline ends. Germline V gene data show CDR1 as MNHEY and CDR2 as SVGEGT. The CDR3 region has the DNA TGTGCCAGCAGCCGAATTGGGCAGGGTGTAGGAGAGCAGTACTTC. Translation: CASSRIGQGVGEQYF.

The chain is built from TRBV7-2 and TRBJ2-5, with 7 bases matching TRBD1. The CDR3 is made up of 13 amino acids. In germline, CDR1 is SGHTA, CDR2 FQGNSA. V was clipped by 7 bases and J by 2 bases; unmatched bases: 4. CDR3 coding DNA: TGTGCCAGCACCCGGGACAGACAAGAGACCCAGTACTTC. The encoded protein is CASTRDRQETQYF.

The chain links TRBV3-1 (or the pseudogene TRBV3-2) to TRBJ2-7, with a possible D match to TRBD2 (5 bases). V was clipped by 2 bases and J by 2 bases, with 13 bases between them. This CDR3 region has 15 residues. Germline CDR1 is LGHDT and CDR2 is YNNKEL (reference sequence). The CDR3 loop reads CASSQSHEAAYEQYF. In DNA, the CDR3 is TGTGCCAGCAGCCAAAGCCATGAAGCGGCCTACGAGCAGTACTTC.

This clone came up once. The J gene is TRBJ2-2, the V gene TRBV4-1; 9 bases are a match to TRBD1. This CDR3 has 16 residues. Trimming cost V 2 bases and J 6 bases; bases outside gene matches: 7. Germline loops: CDR1 MGHRA, CDR2 YSYEKL. The CDR3 DNA sequence: TGCGCCAGCAGCCAATCTAGGACAGGGGAGGCCGGGGAGCTGTTTTTT. This gives the protein CASSQSRTGEAGELFF.

The chain couples TRBV28 to TRBJ2-7, with TRBD1 matching over 10 bases. V lost 6 bases and J lost 4; bases outside the gene matches: 6. The CDR3 covers 14 residues. Germline-derived CDR1 and CDR2 are MDHEN and SYDVKM. CDR3: CASRWDRGTYEQYF. CDR3 bases: TGTGCCAGCAGATGGGACAGGGGAACGTACGAGCAGTACTTC.

J is TRBJ2-1 and V is TRBV5-1; tentative D call: TRBD1 (5 bases). This CDR3 comprises 15 residues. Germline assignment: CDR1 SGHRS and CDR2 YFSETQ. V lost 0 bases, J lost 0 bases, and 7 bases lay in between. CDR3 in DNA: TGCGCCAGCAGCTTGGGGCAGGGCTCCTACAATGAGCAGTTCTTC. Protein product: CASSLGQGSYNEQFF.

This clone was seen a few times. This chain connects TRBV7-2 to TRBJ2-1, with D uncertain. Trimming removed 5 bases at V and 9 bases at J, with 14 bases between. This CDR3 comprises 13 residues. CDR1 is SGHTA, CDR2 FQGNSA, per germline. The CDR3, as DNA: TGTGCCAGCAGCCCCACCACGGTTGGTGAGCAGTTCTTC. This gives the protein CASSPTTVGEQFF.

The count of this clone is one. The J gene is TRBJ2-7, the V gene TRBV7-8, with no clear D. CDR1 SGHVS and CDR2 FQNEAQ come from the germline V gene. The length of the CDR3 is 15 residues. The V end lost 5 bases, the J end lost 0 bases, and 14 bases lay between the germline ends. Here the CDR3 reads CASSGPQPNSYEQYF. As DNA, the CDR3 is TGTGCCAGCAGCGGCCCACAGCCTAACTCCTACGAGCAGTACTTC. The full variable domain, rest sourced from reference TRBV7-8 and TRBJ2-7, is GAGVSQSPRYKVAKRGQDVALRCDPISGHVSLFWYQQALGQGPEFLTYFQNEAQLDKSGLPSDRFFAERPEGSVSTLKIQRTQQEDSAVYLCASSGPQPNSYEQYFGPGTRLTVT.

The chain links TRBV18 to TRBJ2-2; TRBD1 matches 7 bases. Unmatched junction bases numbered 4, after V lost 6 bases and J lost 0 bases. The length of the CDR3 is 15 residues. Germline V lookup: CDR1 KGHSH, CDR2 LQKENI. The chain's CDR3 is CASSPGTANTGELFF. The DNA for the CDR3 is TGTGCCAGCTCCCCCGGGACAGCGAACACCGGGGAGCTGTTTTTT.

The rearrangement uses TRBV7-2 and TRBJ1-1; 7 bases fit TRBD1. This CDR3 has 14 amino acids. V gave up 1 base and J gave up 1 base; unmatched junction bases: 0. CDR1 is SGHTA, CDR2 FQGNSA, per germline. The CDR3 sequence is CASSLDRGNTEAFF. CDR3 DNA: TGTGCCAGCAGCTTAGACAGGGGGAACACTGAAGCTTTCTTT.

The sample holds a few counts of this clone. The rearrangement joins TRBV6-2 or TRBV6-3 to TRBJ2-3, with 12 bases identical to TRBD2. The CDR3 is 17 residues long. Germline V lookup: CDR1 MNHEY, CDR2 SVGEGT. V dropped 2 bases and J dropped 2; count of bases not matched to a gene: 5. CDR3 in amino acids: CASSYGTSGLPTDTQYF. CDR3 nucleotides: TGTGCCAGCAGTTACGGGACTAGCGGGCTTCCCACAGATACGCAGTATTTT.

The CDR3 is CASSVSPLTGGGEKLFF. The CDR3 nucleotides are TGTGCCAGCAGCGTAAGCCCCCTCACAGGGGGCGGTGAAAAACTGTTTTTT. The rearrangement links TRBV9 to TRBJ1-4, with 9 nucleotides matching TRBD1. V lost 1 base and J lost 7; bases outside the gene matches: 11. CDR1 SGDLS and CDR2 YYNGEE come from the germline V gene. The length of the CDR3 is 17 residues.